This T cell receptor beta chain stems from a study of shared clonotypes between healthy human individuals. The assay was carried out at the deep level. Clones were read by immunoSEQ multiplex PCR, and TCRdb kept only the in-frame ones, dropping some. The profile covers approximately 1.4 million clones, with roughly 98% appearing a single time and roughly 0.45% taken by the ten largest. The clonotype comes from a man aged 25 to 40 in good health. Sequenced: naive CD4+ T cells sorted from blood. Subset indicated: CD45RA+ positively selected.

The CDR3 spells CASSLEESYNEQFF. In DNA form, the CDR3 reads TGTGCCAGCAGTCTCGAGGAGAGTTACAATGAGCAGTTCTTC. The genes are TRBV27 and TRBJ2-1; D unclear. CDR3 length: 14 amino acids. V lost 5 bases, J lost 4 bases, and 12 bases lay in between. Germline-derived CDR1 and CDR2 are MNHEY and SMNVEV (reference sequence).